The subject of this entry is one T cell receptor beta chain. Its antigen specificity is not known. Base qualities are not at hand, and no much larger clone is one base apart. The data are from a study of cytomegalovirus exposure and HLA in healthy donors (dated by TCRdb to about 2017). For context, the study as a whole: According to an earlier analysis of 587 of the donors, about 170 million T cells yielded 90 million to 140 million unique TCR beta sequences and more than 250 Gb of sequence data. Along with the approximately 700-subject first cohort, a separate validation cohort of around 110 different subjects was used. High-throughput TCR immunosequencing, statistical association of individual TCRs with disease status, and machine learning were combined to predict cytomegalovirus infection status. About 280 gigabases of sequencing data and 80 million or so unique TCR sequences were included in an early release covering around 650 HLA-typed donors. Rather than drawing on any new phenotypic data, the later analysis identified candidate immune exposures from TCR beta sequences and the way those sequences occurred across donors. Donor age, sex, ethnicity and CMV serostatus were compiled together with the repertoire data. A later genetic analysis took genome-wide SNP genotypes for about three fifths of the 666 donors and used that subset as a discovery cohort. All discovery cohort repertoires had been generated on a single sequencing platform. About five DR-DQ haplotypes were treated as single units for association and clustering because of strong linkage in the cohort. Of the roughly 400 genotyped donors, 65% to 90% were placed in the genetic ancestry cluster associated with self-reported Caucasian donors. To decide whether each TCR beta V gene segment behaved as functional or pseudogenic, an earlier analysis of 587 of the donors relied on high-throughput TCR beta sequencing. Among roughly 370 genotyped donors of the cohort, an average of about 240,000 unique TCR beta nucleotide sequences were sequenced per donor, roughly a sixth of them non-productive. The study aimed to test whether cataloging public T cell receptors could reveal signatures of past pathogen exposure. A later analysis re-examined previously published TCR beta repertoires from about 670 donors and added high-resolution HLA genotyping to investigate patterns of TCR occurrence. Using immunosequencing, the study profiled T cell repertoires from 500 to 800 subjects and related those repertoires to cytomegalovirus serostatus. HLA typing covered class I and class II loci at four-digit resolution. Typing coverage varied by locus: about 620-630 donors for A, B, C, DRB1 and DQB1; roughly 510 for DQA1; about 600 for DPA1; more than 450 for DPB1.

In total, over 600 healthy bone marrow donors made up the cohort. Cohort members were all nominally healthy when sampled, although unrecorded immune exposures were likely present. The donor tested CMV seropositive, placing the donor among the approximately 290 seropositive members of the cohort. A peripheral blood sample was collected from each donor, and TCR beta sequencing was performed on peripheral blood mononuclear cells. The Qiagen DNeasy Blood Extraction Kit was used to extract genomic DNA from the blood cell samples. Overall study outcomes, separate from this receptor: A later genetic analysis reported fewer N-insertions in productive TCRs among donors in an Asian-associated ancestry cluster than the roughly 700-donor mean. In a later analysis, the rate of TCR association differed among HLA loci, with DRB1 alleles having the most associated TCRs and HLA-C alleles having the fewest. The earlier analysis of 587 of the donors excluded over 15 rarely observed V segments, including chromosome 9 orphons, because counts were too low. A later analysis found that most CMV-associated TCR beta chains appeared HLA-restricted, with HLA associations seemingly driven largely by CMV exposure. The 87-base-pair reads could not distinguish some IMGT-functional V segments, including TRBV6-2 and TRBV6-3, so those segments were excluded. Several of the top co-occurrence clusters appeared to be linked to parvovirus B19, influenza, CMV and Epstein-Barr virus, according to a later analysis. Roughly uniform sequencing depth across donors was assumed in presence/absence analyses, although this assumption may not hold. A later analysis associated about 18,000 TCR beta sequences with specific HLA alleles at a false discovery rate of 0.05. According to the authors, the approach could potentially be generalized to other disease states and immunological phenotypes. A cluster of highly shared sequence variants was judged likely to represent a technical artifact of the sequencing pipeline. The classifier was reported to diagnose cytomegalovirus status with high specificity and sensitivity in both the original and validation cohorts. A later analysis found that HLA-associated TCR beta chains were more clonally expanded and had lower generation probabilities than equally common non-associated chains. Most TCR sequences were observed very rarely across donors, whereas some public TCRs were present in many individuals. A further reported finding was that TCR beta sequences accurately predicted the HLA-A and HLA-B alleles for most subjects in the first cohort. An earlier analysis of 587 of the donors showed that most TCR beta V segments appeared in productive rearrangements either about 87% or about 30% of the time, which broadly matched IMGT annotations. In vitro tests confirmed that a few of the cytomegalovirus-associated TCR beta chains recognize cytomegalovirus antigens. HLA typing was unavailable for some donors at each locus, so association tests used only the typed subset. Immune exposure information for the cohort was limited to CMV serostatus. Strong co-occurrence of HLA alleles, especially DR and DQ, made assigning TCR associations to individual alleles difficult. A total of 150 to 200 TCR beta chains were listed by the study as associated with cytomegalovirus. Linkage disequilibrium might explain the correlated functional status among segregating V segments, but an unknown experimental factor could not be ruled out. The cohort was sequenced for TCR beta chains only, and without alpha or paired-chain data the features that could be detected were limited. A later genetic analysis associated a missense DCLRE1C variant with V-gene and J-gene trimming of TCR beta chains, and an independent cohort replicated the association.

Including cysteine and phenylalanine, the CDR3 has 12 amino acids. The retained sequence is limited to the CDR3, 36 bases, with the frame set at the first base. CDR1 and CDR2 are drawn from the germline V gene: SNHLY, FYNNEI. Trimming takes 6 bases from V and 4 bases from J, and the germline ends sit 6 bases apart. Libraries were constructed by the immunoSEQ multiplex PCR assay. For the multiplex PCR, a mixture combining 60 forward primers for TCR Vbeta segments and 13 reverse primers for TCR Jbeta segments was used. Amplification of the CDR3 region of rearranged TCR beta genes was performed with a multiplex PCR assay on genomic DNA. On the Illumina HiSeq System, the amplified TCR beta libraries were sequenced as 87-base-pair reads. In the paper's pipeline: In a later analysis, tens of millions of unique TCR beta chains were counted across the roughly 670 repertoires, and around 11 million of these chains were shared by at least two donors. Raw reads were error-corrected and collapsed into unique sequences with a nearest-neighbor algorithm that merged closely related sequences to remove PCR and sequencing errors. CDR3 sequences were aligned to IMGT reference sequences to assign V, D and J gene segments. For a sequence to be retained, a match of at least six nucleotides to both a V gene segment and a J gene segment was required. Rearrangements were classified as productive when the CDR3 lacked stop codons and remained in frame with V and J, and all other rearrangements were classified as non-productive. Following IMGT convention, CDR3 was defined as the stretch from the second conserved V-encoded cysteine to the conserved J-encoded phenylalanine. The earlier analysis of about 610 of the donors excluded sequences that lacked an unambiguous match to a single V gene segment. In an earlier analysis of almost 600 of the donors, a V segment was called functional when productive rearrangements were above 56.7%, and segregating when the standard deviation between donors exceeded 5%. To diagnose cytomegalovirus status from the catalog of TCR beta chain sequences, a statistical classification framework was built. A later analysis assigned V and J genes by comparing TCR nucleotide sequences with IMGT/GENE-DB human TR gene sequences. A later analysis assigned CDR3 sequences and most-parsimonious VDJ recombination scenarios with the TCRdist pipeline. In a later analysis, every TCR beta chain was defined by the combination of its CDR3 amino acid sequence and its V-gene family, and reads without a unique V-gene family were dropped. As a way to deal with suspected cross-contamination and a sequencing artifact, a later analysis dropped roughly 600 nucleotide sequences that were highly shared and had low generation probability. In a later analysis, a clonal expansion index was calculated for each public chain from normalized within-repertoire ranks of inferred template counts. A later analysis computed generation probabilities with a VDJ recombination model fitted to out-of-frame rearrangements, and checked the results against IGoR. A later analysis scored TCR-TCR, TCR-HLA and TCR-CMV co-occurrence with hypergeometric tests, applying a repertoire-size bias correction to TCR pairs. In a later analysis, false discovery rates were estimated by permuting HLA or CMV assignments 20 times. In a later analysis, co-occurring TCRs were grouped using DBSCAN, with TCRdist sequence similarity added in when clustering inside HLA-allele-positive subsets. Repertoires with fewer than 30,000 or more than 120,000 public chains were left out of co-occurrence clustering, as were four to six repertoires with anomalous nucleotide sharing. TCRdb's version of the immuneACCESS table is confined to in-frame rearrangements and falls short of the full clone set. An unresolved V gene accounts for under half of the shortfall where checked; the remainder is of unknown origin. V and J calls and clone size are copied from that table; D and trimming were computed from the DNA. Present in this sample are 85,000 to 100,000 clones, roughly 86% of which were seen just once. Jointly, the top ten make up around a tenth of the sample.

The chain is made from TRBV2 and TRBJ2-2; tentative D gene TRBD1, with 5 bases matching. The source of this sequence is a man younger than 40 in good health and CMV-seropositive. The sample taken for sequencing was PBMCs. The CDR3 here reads CASRDITGELFF. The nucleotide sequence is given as TGTGCCAGCAGGGACATCACCGGGGAGCTGTTTTTT.